A selection of T cell receptor beta chains follows, all from one sample in a study of shared clonotypes between healthy human individuals. The assay was immunoSEQ multiplex PCR, and TCRdb's table has in-frame clones only and misses some. The sample contains a few million clones, approximately 93% of which appear only once. The material sequenced was naive CD4+ T cells from PBMCs. The receptors originated from a man in his late teens or twenties in good health. Some clones in this sample may be carry-over from other donors' samples. Both conserved end residues are part of each CDR3. A D gene is named only where the DNA matches it firmly. Rows may omit the clone size; those that give it use once, few, many or a size class.

TRBV30	TRBD1	NA	TRBJ2-7	TGTGCCTGGAGTCGGGACAGGGGGATCTACGAGCAGTACTTC	CAWSRDRGIYEQYF
TRBV7-9	NA	NA	TRBJ2-2	TGTGCCAGCAGCTTAATCCCTTTTCCGGCCGGGGAGCTGTTTTTT	CASSLIPFPAGELFF
TRBV4-1	NA	NA	TRBJ1-1	TGCGCCAGCAGCCGCACACAGGGAGAGGGAGGCACTGAAGCTTTCTTT	CASSRTQGEGGTEAFF
TRBV5-1	NA	NA	TRBJ2-7	TGCGCCAGCAGCTTGTTGGCTAGCGAACACTACGAGCAGTACTTC	CASSLLASEHYEQYF
TRBV14	TRBD2	NA	TRBJ2-5	TGTGCCAGCAGCTCCGGGCTAGCGGGAGTAGAGACCCAGTACTTC	CASSSGLAGVETQYF
TRBV15	NA	NA	TRBJ2-7	TGTGCCACCAGCAGAGAGGCCCGGACAGCCTACGAGCAGTACTTC	CATSREARTAYEQYF
TRBV2	NA	NA	TRBJ1-5	TGTGCCAGCTCCTGGGGAAAAGTACTGTTGAGCAATCAGCCCCAGCATTTT	CASSWGKVLLSNQPQHF
TRBV5-1	TRBD2	NA	TRBJ2-3	TGCGCCAGCAGCTTCCCGTGGGCTCCGCTAGCGGGAGAGAGCACAGATACGCAGTATTTT	CASSFPWAPLAGESTDTQYF
TRBV7-2	TRBD2	NA	TRBJ2-7	TGTGCCAGCAGCTTACGACTAGCTGGTTACGAGCAGTACTTC	CASSLRLAGYEQYF
TRBV7-2	NA	NA	TRBJ1-1	TGTGCCAGCAGCTTAGCTCACACCAGAGAAGCTTTCTTT	CASSLAHTREAFF
TRBV5-1	TRBD2	NA	TRBJ2-7	TGCGCCAGTAGACTAGCGGGAGGCCACGAGCAGTACTTC	CASRLAGGHEQYF
TRBV4-3	TRBD1	NA	TRBJ1-2	TGCGCCAGCAGCCAAGGCAGGGGGAAGTATGGCTACACCTTC	CASSQGRGKYGYTF
TRBV27	NA	NA	TRBJ2-3	TGTGCCAGCAGTCCTTCCATGACCCCTAGCACAGATACGCAGTATTTT	CASSPSMTPSTDTQYF
TRBV30	NA	NA	TRBJ2-1	TGTGCCTGGAGTCCAACCGGGACCAGCACAGGTGAGCAGTTCTTC	CAWSPTGTSTGEQFF
TRBV5-1	NA	once	TRBJ2-1	TGCGCCAGCAGCTTTGGGAATCAGGGTCGCAATGAGCAGTTCTTC	CASSFGNQGRNEQFF
TRBV11-3	TRBD1	NA	TRBJ2-5	TGTGCCAGCAGCTTCGACAGGGAAGAGACCCAGTACTTC	CASSFDREETQYF
TRBV6-6	NA	NA	TRBJ1-1	TGTGCCAGCAGTTACTCATCTAGTGGTGTCACTGAAGCTTTCTTT	CASSYSSSGVTEAFF
TRBV5-1	NA	NA	TRBJ1-3	TGCGCCAGCGCGACAGACTCTGGAAACACCATATATTTT	CASATDSGNTIYF
TRBV18	NA	NA	TRBJ2-7	TGTGCCAGCTCACCGTCGGAGGCCCCCCTGGGCGAGCAGTACTTC	CASSPSEAPLGEQYF
TRBV5-1	NA	NA	TRBJ2-1	TGCGCCAGCAACGATAAACGGACTGGCAACAATGAGCAGTTCTTC	CASNDKRTGNNEQFF
TRBV28	NA	NA	TRBJ1-5	TGTGCCAGCAGTCTGGGGGGATATAGCAATCAGCCCCAGCATTTT	CASSLGGYSNQPQHF
TRBV15	NA	NA	TRBJ2-7	TGTGCCACCAGCAGGGACTTCCCGCTTCACGAGCAGTACTTC	CATSRDFPLHEQYF
TRBV7-7	NA	NA	TRBJ1-5	TGTGCCAGCCCTATAGGTGATCAGCCCCAGCATTTT	CASPIGDQPQHF
TRBV7-3	NA	NA	TRBJ2-2	TGTGCCAGCAGCATTGAAAGGGCTAACACCGGGGAGCTGTTTTTT	CASSIERANTGELFF
TRBV9	NA	NA	TRBJ2-5	TGTGCCAGCAGCGTAGCTACTAGCTTATACCAACAAGAGACCCAGTACTTC	CASSVATSLYQQETQYF
TRBV28	TRBD2	NA	TRBJ2-2	TGTGCCAGCAGCCCGTCTAGCGGGAGGGATACCGGGGAGCTGTTTTTT	CASSPSSGRDTGELFF
TRBV10-3	TRBD1	NA	TRBJ1-2	TGTGCCATCAGCAGGACAGGGGATCGGGGTGGCTACACCTTC	CAISRTGDRGGYTF
TRBV6-6	NA	NA	TRBJ1-1	TGTGCCAGCAGTTCAAGGGGTACTGAAGCTTTCTTT	CASSSRGTEAFF
TRBV11-2	NA	NA	TRBJ2-3	TGTGCCAGCAGCTCGGCGCATAGCACAGATACGCAGTATTTT	CASSSAHSTDTQYF
TRBV14	TRBD1	once	TRBJ2-1	TGTGCCAGCAGCGGACGGACAGGGGGATACAATGAGCAGTTCTTC	CASSGRTGGYNEQFF
TRBV27	NA	NA	TRBJ2-7	TGTGCCAGCAGTTCCCGGGACGGCTCCTACGAGCAGTACTTC	CASSSRDGSYEQYF
TRBV5-4	TRBD1	once	TRBJ2-7	TGTGCCAGCAGCGCTCCTCCGGGACAGGGTATCTACGAGCAGTACTTC	CASSAPPGQGIYEQYF
TRBV28	TRBD2	NA	TRBJ2-2	TGTGCCAGCTGTGGGTTAGCGGGAGCCACCGGGGAGCTGTTTTTT	CASCGLAGATGELFF
TRBV18	NA	NA	TRBJ2-1	TGTGCCAGCTCACTAGACAGGCCGTCCTACAATGAGCAGTTCTTC	CASSLDRPSYNEQFF
TRBV6-6	NA	NA	TRBJ2-7	TGTGCCAGCAGTTACTCTCTGGGGCCCCACGAGCAGTACTTC	CASSYSLGPHEQYF
TRBV11-3	TRBD2	NA	TRBJ2-7	TGTGCCAGCAGCCCTAGCGGGGGGGGGTACGAGCAGTACTTC	CASSPSGGGYEQYF
TRBV28	NA	NA	TRBJ1-3	TGTGCCAGCAGTTTATCCCACATCTCTGGAAACACCATATATTTT	CASSLSHISGNTIYF
TRBV5-6	NA	NA	TRBJ2-5	TGTGCCAGCAGCCGAGGAGGGACAGAGACCCAGTACTTC	CASSRGGTETQYF
TRBV19	NA	NA	TRBJ2-3	TGTGCCAGTAGGTCAGAGGCAGATACGCAGTATTTT	CASRSEADTQYF
TRBV19	TRBD2	NA	TRBJ2-6	TGTGCCAGTAGTATAGGGGGTAGCGGGAGTAATGGGGCCAACGTCCTGACTTTC	CASSIGGSGSNGANVLTF
TRBV2	TRBD2	once	TRBJ2-1	TGTGCCAGCAGAGCTAACTTAGCGGGAGGAGGCAATGAGCAGTTCTTC	CASRANLAGGGNEQFF
TRBV7-2	TRBD1	NA	TRBJ1-5	TGTGCCAGCAAGGGACAGGGTCCCCAGCCCCAGCATTTT	CASKGQGPQPQHF
TRBV7-3	NA	NA	TRBJ1-5	TGTGCCAGCAGCTTAGAATCAGGTCAGCCCCAGCATTTT	CASSLESGQPQHF
TRBV13	NA	once	TRBJ1-2	TGTGCCAGCAGCTCACTGCTCCGACGGGTCTCGGCTAACTATGGCTACACCTTC	CASSSLLRRVSANYGYTF
TRBV27	TRBD1	NA	TRBJ1-4	TGTGCCAGCAGTTTACGGGGGACAGTCGAAAAACTGTTTTTT	CASSLRGTVEKLFF
TRBV18	NA	NA	TRBJ1-2	TGTGCCAGCTCACCGGTCGCCGCCGAGTGGGGCTACACCTTC	CASSPVAAEWGYTF
TRBV10-3	NA	NA	TRBJ2-7	TGTGCCATCAGTGACCCTGGGAAGGGGCGCGGCTACGAGCAGTACTTC	CAISDPGKGRGYEQYF
TRBV19	NA	NA	TRBJ2-5	TGTGCCAGTAGTGTTCTCCTTTCTGGGTACCAAGAGACCCAGTACTTC	CASSVLLSGYQETQYF
TRBV14	TRBD1	NA	TRBJ2-7	TGTGCCAGCAACGGACAGGGGGTGGCCTACGAGCAGTACTTC	CASNGQGVAYEQYF
TRBV5-1	TRBD2	once	TRBJ2-1	TGCGCCAGCAGCCTTGGTAGCGGGGCATACAATGAGCAGTTCTTC	CASSLGSGAYNEQFF
TRBV6-5	TRBD2	NA	TRBJ2-1	TGTGCCAGCAGTACCGACGGGGGGGCCTACAATGAGCAGTTCTTC	CASSTDGGAYNEQFF
TRBV5-1	NA	once	TRBJ2-1	TGCGCCAGCAGCCCTGTTATCGAGGCCTATGAGCAGTTCTTC	CASSPVIEAYEQFF
TRBV6-5	NA	NA	TRBJ1-1	TGTGCCAGCAGTACTCGGGGACGTATGAACACTGAAGCTTTCTTT	CASSTRGRMNTEAFF
TRBV6-1	NA	NA	TRBJ2-5	TGTGCCAGCAGGCTGGAGGGGCTTGAGACCCAGTACTTC	CASRLEGLETQYF
TRBV19	NA	NA	TRBJ2-6	TGTGCCAGTAGTATACGATGGGACTCTGGGGCCAACGTCCTGACTTTC	CASSIRWDSGANVLTF
TRBV2	TRBD1	NA	TRBJ1-2	TGTGCCAGCAGTCTGCAGGGGGCGCGTGGCTACACCTTC	CASSLQGARGYTF
TRBV7-2	NA	NA	TRBJ1-2	TGTGCCAGCAGCTTGTTCAGGGAGGGTGGCTACACCTTC	CASSLFREGGYTF
TRBV5-1	NA	few	TRBJ1-5	TGCGCCAGCAGCTGGGATGGGGATGATCAGCCCCAGCATTTT	CASSWDGDDQPQHF